These T cell receptor beta chains were read from a single sample in a study of blood T cell repertoires in COVID-19. TCRdb keeps only in-frame clones here, not all; method: immunoSEQ multiplex PCR. The sample shows over 150,000 clones, roughly 88% of them seen only once. Input material: peripheral blood. Source of these receptors: a man aged 50-60 years with COVID-19, enrolled during active disease. CDR3s include the opening cysteine and the closing phenylalanine or tryptophan. A D gene is named only where the DNA matches it firmly. Some rows have no size entry. The others give once, few or many, or a class for an expanded clone.

J	D	V	size	CDR3	DNA
TRBJ2-5	TRBD2	TRBV19	few	CASSDSGSAGAQYF	TGTGCCAGTAGTGATAGCGGGAGTGCGGGGGCCCAGTACTTC
TRBJ2-5	TRBD1	TRBV6-6	.	CASTTGQGAGETQYF	TGTGCCAGCACCACGGGACAGGGGGCTGGGGAGACCCAGTACTTC
TRBJ2-1	TRBD2	TRBV9	.	CASSPTIAGNEQFF	TGTGCCAGCAGCCCAACCATAGCGGGAAATGAGCAGTTCTTC
TRBJ2-6	.	TRBV6-1	.	CASSEGRSRSGANVLTF	TGTGCCAGCAGTGAGGGCAGGTCCCGCTCTGGGGCCAACGTCCTGACTTTC
TRBJ2-5	.	TRBV5-4	.	CASSLRRRSETQYF	TGTGCCAGCAGCTTGAGGAGACGTTCAGAGACCCAGTACTTC
TRBJ1-2	.	TRBV5-6	.	CASSLGTFYGYTF	TGTGCCAGCAGCTTAGGGACTTTTTATGGCTACACCTTC
TRBJ2-3	.	TRBV18	.	CASSPSSRVDTQYF	TGTGCCAGCTCACCATCAAGTAGAGTGGATACGCAGTATTTT
TRBJ2-7	.	TRBV5-4	.	CASSSGAYEQYF	TGTGCCAGCAGCTCAGGGGCGTACGAGCAGTACTTC
TRBJ2-3	.	TRBV5-6	.	CASSHGTSTDTQYF	TGTGCCAGCAGCCACGGGACAAGCACAGATACGCAGTATTTT
TRBJ2-1	.	TRBV6-6	.	CASSYTQLLNEQFF	TGTGCCAGCAGTTACACACAGTTACTCAATGAGCAGTTCTTC
TRBJ1-4	.	TRBV12-1	.	CASRQGNEKLFF	TGTGCCAGTAGACAGGGTAATGAAAAACTGTTTTTT
TRBJ1-6	.	TRBV6-1	.	CASSDRAAHSPLHF	TGTGCCAGCAGTGACAGGGCGGCTCATTCACCCCTCCACTTT
TRBJ1-3	TRBD1	TRBV10-3	.	CAINSGTGTGNTIYF	TGTGCCATCAATTCCGGGACAGGGACTGGAAACACCATATATTTT
TRBJ2-7	TRBD2	TRBV4-2	.	CASSPGLEYEQYF	TGTGCCAGCAGCCCGGGACTAGAGTACGAGCAGTACTTC
TRBJ2-1	TRBD1	TRBV7-2	.	CASSDRQGSKFF	TGTGCCAGCAGCGATCGACAGGGGAGCAAGTTCTTC
TRBJ1-5	.	TRBV28	.	CASSPGAQGPQHF	TGTGCCAGCAGTCCTGGGGCACAAGGGCCCCAGCATTTT
TRBJ2-1	.	TRBV7-9	.	CASSLSQGHSYNEQFF	TGTGCCAGCAGCTTATCGCAGGGACACTCCTACAATGAGCAGTTCTTC
TRBJ1-1	.	TRBV19	.	CASTPGPGRNTEAFF	TGTGCCAGTACCCCCGGCCCCGGGAGGAACACTGAAGCTTTCTTT
TRBJ2-7	.	TRBV27	.	CASSPRGDYEQYF	TGTGCCAGCAGCCCCAGGGGGGACTACGAGCAGTACTTC
TRBJ2-2	.	TRBV12-3/TRBV12-4	.	CASSSYTGELFF	TGTGCCAGCAGTTCCTACACCGGGGAGCTGTTTTTT
TRBJ2-7	.	TRBV9	.	CASSVEWTESYEQYF	TGTGCCAGCAGCGTAGAGTGGACAGAAAGCTACGAGCAGTACTTC
TRBJ2-5	.	TRBV30	.	CAWSVLLETQYF	TGTGCCTGGAGTGTTCTCTTAGAGACCCAGTACTTC
TRBJ1-1	TRBD1	TRBV19	few	CASGTGEISMNTEAFF	TGTGCCAGTGGGACAGGGGAAATTTCAATGAACACTGAAGCTTTCTTT
TRBJ2-2	TRBD2	TRBV5-4	.	CASSRSGGFTGELFF	TGTGCCAGCTCCCGGAGCGGGGGGTTTACCGGGGAGCTGTTTTTT
TRBJ2-7	.	TRBV11-1	once	CASSLVGGPTYEQYF	TGTGCCAGCAGCTTGGTGGGGGGGCCTACCTACGAGCAGTACTTC
TRBJ2-3	TRBD1	TRBV5-1	.	CASSLGDRVTDTQYF	TGCGCCAGCAGCTTGGGAGACAGGGTCACAGATACGCAGTATTTT
TRBJ2-7	.	TRBV5-1	.	CASSLGRQVREQYF	TGCGCCAGCAGCTTGGGACGACAGGTTCGGGAGCAGTACTTC
TRBJ1-5	TRBD1	TRBV7-9	once	CASSSGQVQPQHF	TGTGCCAGCAGTTCTGGACAGGTTCAGCCCCAGCATTTT
TRBJ2-1	.	TRBV6-5	.	CASSPQGSVYNEQFF	TGTGCCAGCAGTCCCCAGGGCTCCGTATACAATGAGCAGTTCTTC
TRBJ2-7	TRBD1	TRBV5-1	.	CASSRTPGTGGDYEQYF	TGCGCCAGCAGCCGTACTCCCGGGACAGGGGGCGATTACGAGCAGTACTTC
TRBJ1-6	TRBD1	TRBV11-2	.	CASSLSPGQNSPLHF	TGTGCCAGCAGCTTATCTCCGGGACAGAATTCACCCCTCCACTTT
TRBJ1-2	TRBD1	TRBV12-3/TRBV12-4	.	CASSFDRVMGYTF	TGTGCCAGCAGTTTTGACAGGGTAATGGGCTACACCTTC
TRBJ2-3	TRBD2	TRBV5-1	.	CASTLAGGVDTQYF	TGCGCCAGCACCTTAGCGGGAGGAGTCGATACGCAGTATTTT
TRBJ2-1	TRBD2	TRBV18	once	CASSPRSSGSVNEQFF	TGTGCCAGCTCACCAAGGTCTAGCGGGAGTGTCAATGAGCAGTTCTTC
TRBJ2-3	TRBD1	TRBV5-1	.	CASSSTGASTDTQYF	TGCGCCAGCAGCTCGACAGGGGCGAGCACAGATACGCAGTATTTT
TRBJ2-5	.	TRBV7-7	few	CASSTDRGGETQYF	TGTGCCAGCAGCACGGACAGAGGTGGCGAGACCCAGTACTTC
TRBJ2-7	TRBD1	TRBV7-2	.	CASSLSTGGFYEQYF	TGTGCCAGCAGCTTGAGTACAGGGGGCTTTTACGAGCAGTACTTC
TRBJ2-5	.	TRBV6-5	.	CASSYSTTNQETQYF	TGTGCCAGCAGTTACTCGACAACAAATCAAGAGACCCAGTACTTC
TRBJ2-7	TRBD2	TRBV6-4	.	CASSDCVLRGGSYEQYF	TGTGCCAGCAGTGACTGCGTTCTGCGGGGAGGGAGTTACGAGCAGTACTTC
TRBJ2-7	TRBD2	TRBV5-1	.	CASSLTSGAAYEQYF	TGCGCCAGCAGCCTCACTAGCGGAGCCGCCTACGAGCAGTACTTC
TRBJ2-5	.	TRBV6-6	.	CASSPVLLFPQQETQYF	TGTGCCAGCAGTCCGGTTCTACTCTTCCCCCAACAAGAGACCCAGTACTTC
TRBJ1-3	.	TRBV18	.	CASSHTPRDKAGNTIYF	TGTGCCAGCTCACACACACCACGGGACAAAGCTGGAAACACCATATATTTT
TRBJ2-1	TRBD1	TRBV7-3	.	CASSLRQGHSNEQFF	TGTGCCAGCAGCTTAAGACAGGGGCATAGCAATGAGCAGTTCTTC
TRBJ2-7	TRBD1	TRBV27	.	CASRSPGQGSYEQYF	TGTGCCAGCAGATCTCCAGGACAGGGATCCTACGAGCAGTACTTC
TRBJ2-5	TRBD2	TRBV5-1	.	CASSPGGLADQETQYF	TGCGCCAGCAGCCCCGGGGGTCTAGCGGACCAAGAGACCCAGTACTTC
TRBJ2-5	.	TRBV5-1	.	CASKNAGGGQFQETQYF	TGCGCCAGCAAAAACGCGGGTGGGGGCCAGTTCCAAGAGACCCAGTACTTC
TRBJ2-7	TRBD2	TRBV29-1	many	CSVGTSDYEQYF	TGCAGCGTAGGGACTAGCGACTACGAGCAGTACTTC